These 20 T cell receptor beta chains were all obtained from the same sample, sequenced in a study of blood T cell repertoires in COVID-19. The data were produced by immunoSEQ multiplex PCR, yet TCRdb's version contains in-frame clones alone and is incomplete. The repertoire holds a few hundred thousand clones, with 75% to 85% as singletons. Sequencing input: peripheral blood. The receptors shown here come from a woman in her 40s who had recovered from COVID-19.

The chain employs TRBV28 and TRBJ2-7, with TRBD2 matching 11 bases. CDR1 MDHEN and CDR2 SYDVKM come from the germline V gene. The J segment lost 3 bases and the V segment lost 6 bases, leaving 7 bases of the junction unmatched. The CDR3 spans 15 residues. CDR3: CASRPTSGGIYEQYF. The CDR3 nucleotides read TGTGCCAGCAGACCAACTAGCGGGGGTATCTACGAGCAGTACTTC.

This clone was counted a single time. The chain combines TRBV7-2 with TRBJ1-5; D is undetermined. CDR1 SGHTA and CDR2 FQGNSA come from the germline V gene. The V end was cut by 1 base, the J end by 7 bases, with 14 bases between. This CDR3 is built from 15 residues. CDR3: CASSLDRSLVQPQHF. As DNA, the CDR3 is TGTGCCAGCAGCTTAGATCGGTCACTTGTGCAGCCCCAGCATTTT. Full variable domain (outside the CDR3, taken from reference TRBV7-2 and TRBJ1-5): GAGVSQSPSNKVTEKGKDVELRCDPISGHTALYWYRQSLGQGLEFLIYFQGNSAPDKSGLPSDRFSAERTGGSVSTLTIQRTQQEDSAVYLCASSLDRSLVQPQHFGDGTRLSIL.

The rearrangement joins TRBV7-2 to TRBJ1-4; TRBD1 aligns across 9 bases. The CDR3 is made up of 14 amino acids. J gave up 7 bases and V 5 bases, and 5 bases lay outside the gene matches. In germline, CDR1 is SGHTA, CDR2 FQGNSA. The CDR3 spells CASSPGQGSEKLFF. The CDR3, as DNA: TGTGCCAGCAGCCCAGGACAGGGGAGTGAAAAACTGTTTTTT.

The V call is TRBV28, the J call TRBJ1-1, with a tentative D call TRBD1 (6 bases). CDR1 and CDR2 (germline): MDHEN, SYDVKM. V dropped 6 bases and J dropped 8 bases, with 16 bases sitting between them. There are 13 residues in the CDR3. This chain's CDR3 is CASRLRGGLEAFF. The CDR3 DNA reads as TGTGCCAGCAGATTAAGGGGGGGCTTGGAAGCTTTCTTT.

Here the CDR3 reads CASKDSPNTDTQYF. Here the CDR3 DNA reads TGTGCCAGCAAGGACTCCCCGAACACAGATACGCAGTATTTT. This chain uses TRBV6-5 with TRBJ2-3; TRBD2 might be the D (5 bases). Germline values: CDR1 MNHEY, CDR2 SVGAGI. The CDR3 is made up of 14 amino acids. The V and J ends lost 7 bases and 2 bases respectively, with 13 bases between them.

This chain joins TRBV2 and TRBJ1-2; TRBD1 agrees at 8 bases. The CDR3 extends over 13 amino acids. CDR1 and CDR2 from the germline V gene are SNHLY and FYNNEI. V was pared by 6 bases and J by 8 bases, with 8 bases of the junction left unmatched. The DNA of the CDR3 is TGTGCCAGCAGGTCACAGGGGGAGGGCGGCTACACCTTC. Its translation is CASRSQGEGGYTF.

This rearrangement joins TRBV10-3 to TRBJ1-6, with TRBD1 matching over 8 bases. There are 13 residues in the CDR3. V lost 4 bases, J lost 10 bases, and 3 bases stayed unmatched. CDR1 and CDR2 (germline): ENHRY, SYGVKD. CDR3 sequence reads: CAISVRTGSPLHF. CDR3 DNA: TGTGCCATCAGTGTCAGGACAGGGTCACCCCTCCACTTT.

This chain joins TRBV24-1 and TRBJ2-3; no clear D. CDR3 length: 12 residues. The germline V gene encodes CDR1 KGHDR and CDR2 SFDVKD. The ends were cut back, 0 bases at V and 11 bases at J, with 8 bases in the middle. The CDR3 protein is CATSDLDTKQYF. As DNA, the CDR3 is TGTGCCACCAGTGATTTGGACACGAAGCAGTATTTT.

The V and J genes are TRBV2 and TRBJ1-5, with 7 positions matching TRBD1. After removal of 8 bases from V and 4 bases from J, the junction contained 2 bases not matched to a gene. Germline V gives CDR1 SNHLY, CDR2 FYNNEI. There are 12 residues in the CDR3. CDR3 sequence: CASGTANQPQHF. In DNA, the CDR3 is TGTGCCAGCGGGACAGCTAATCAGCCCCAGCATTTT.

This clone was observed a few times. V is TRBV4-2 and J is TRBJ1-1; D might be TRBD1 (5 bases). Germline V gives CDR1 LGHNA, CDR2 YNFKEQ. The CDR3 is 14 amino acids. V was clipped by 2 bases and J by 4 bases, with 11 bases between them. CDR3 nucleotides: TGTGCCAGCAGCCAAACATTGGGGGGCACTGAAGCTTTCTTT. It translates to CASSQTLGGTEAFF.

This clone was counted only a few times. The chain is built from TRBV7-8 and TRBJ2-2; unclear D gene. This CDR3 is built from 17 residues. V was clipped by 1 base and J by 2 bases, with 14 bases between them. Germline V gene sequence: CDR1 SGHVS, CDR2 FQNEAQ. The CDR3 nucleotides are TGTGCCAGCAGCTTAGTTTTTACAGTTAGAAACACCGGGGAGCTGTTTTTT. Its translation: CASSLVFTVRNTGELFF.

The chain uses TRBV19 and TRBJ2-5; TRBD2 matches 10 bases. This CDR3 region has 12 residues. V shed 9 bases and J 5 bases; nucleotides not matched to a gene: 3. The germline gives CDR1 LNHDA, CDR2 SQIVND (reference sequence). The CDR3 DNA sequence: TGTGCCAGCCGGGGACTAGCGGAGACCCAGTACTTC. It specifies CASRGLAETQYF.

V gene TRBV11-1 combines with J gene TRBJ2-5; 9 bases line up with TRBD1. This CDR3 spans 16 amino acids. Germline values: CDR1 SGHAT, CDR2 FQDESV (reference sequence). The trim removed 5 bases at V and 4 bases at J, leaving 11 bases unmatched. CDR3 DNA sequence: TGTGCCAGCAGCACCCGGACAGGGGCGGTCCGAGAGACCCAGTACTTC. Translated: CASSTRTGAVRETQYF.

The chain couples TRBV10-3 to TRBJ2-7, with TRBD1 matching over 7 bases. Germline V gene lookup returns CDR1 ENHRY and CDR2 SYGVKD. CDR3 length: 14 amino acids. The trim removed 5 bases at V and 6 bases at J, leaving 10 bases unmatched. CDR3 nucleotides: TGTGCCATCAGTAGGATGGGACAGTCGGGCGAGCAGTACTTC. Translating it yields CAISRMGQSGEQYF.

The chain employs TRBV5-1 and TRBJ2-4; a possible D gene is TRBD1 (5 bases). CDR1 is SGHRS, CDR2 YFSETQ, per germline. This CDR3 region has 16 residues. V lost 0 bases and J lost 0, with 10 bases in between. The CDR3 loop reads CASSLGQGQAKNIQYF. The CDR3 nucleotides read TGCGCCAGCAGCTTGGGCCAGGGCCAAGCCAAAAACATTCAGTACTTC.

The chain has TRBV6-5 and TRBJ2-2; D ambiguous. This CDR3 spans 13 amino acids. V lost 6 bases and J 0 bases, leaving 5 bases between the germline ends. The V gene's germline CDR1 is MNHEY and CDR2 SVGAGI. DNA for the CDR3: TGTGCCAGCAGAGCTACGAACACCGGGGAGCTGTTTTTT. It yields the protein CASRATNTGELFF.

The chain links TRBV5-1 to TRBJ2-3, with 12 positions matching TRBD2. Looked up from germline, CDR1 is SGHRS and CDR2 is YFSETQ. The V gene end was trimmed by 4 bases and the J gene end by 4 bases; junction bases not matched to a gene: 10. The CDR3 covers 17 residues. CDR3: CASSPVTTSGGPDTQYF. The CDR3 DNA reads TGCGCCAGCAGCCCTGTCACGACTAGCGGGGGCCCAGATACGCAGTATTTT.

The chain recombines TRBV7-2 with TRBJ2-7, with 8 bases fitting TRBD1. Germline trimming cut 5 bases from V and 6 bases from J; bases unmatched to any gene: 3. The CDR3 runs to 12 residues. CDR1 is SGHTA, CDR2 FQGNSA, per germline. This CDR3 reads CASSRQGSEQYF. The CDR3 bases are TGTGCCAGCAGCAGACAGGGGAGCGAGCAGTACTTC. The whole variable domain, remainder taken from reference TRBV7-2 and TRBJ2-7, is GAGVSQSPSNKVTEKGKDVELRCDPISGHTALYWYRQSLGQGLEFLIYFQGNSAPDKSGLPSDRFSAERTGGSVSTLTIQRTQQEDSAVYLCASSRQGSEQYFGPGTRLTVT.

This chain uses TRBV5-1 with TRBJ2-1; the D gene is possibly TRBD1 (5 bases). V lost 3 bases, J lost 9 bases, and 10 bases lay in between. The germline V gene has CDR1 SGHRS and CDR2 YFSETQ. There are 12 residues in the CDR3. The CDR3 DNA reads as TGCGCCAGCAGCTCCCAGGGTGTTGAGCAGTTCTTC. Amino acid sequence: CASSSQGVEQFF.

The chain recombines TRBV5-1 with TRBJ2-1, with D tentatively TRBD2 (6 bases). CDR3 length: 16 amino acids. With 4 bases removed from V and 3 bases from J, the gap between germline ends came to 17 bases. CDR1 is SGHRS and CDR2 is YFSETQ in the germline V gene. The CDR3 sequence is CASSQYLADNYNEQFF. The CDR3 coding sequence is TGCGCCAGCAGCCAGTACTTAGCGGACAACTACAATGAGCAGTTCTTC.